Shown below are 23 T cell receptor beta chains from a single sample sequenced in a study of cytomegalovirus exposure and HLA in healthy donors. Amplification used 60 Vbeta primers and 13 Jbeta primers. The assay was immunoSEQ multiplex PCR, and TCRdb's table has in-frame clones only and misses some. This sample contains about 55,000 clones. Sample: PBMCs. The receptor source for this set is a man aged 45-65 years in good health and CMV-seropositive.

The V gene is TRBV5-1, the J gene TRBJ1-4, with 8 bases matching TRBD1. J lost 7 bases, V lost 4 bases, and 6 bases had no gene match. Looked up from germline, CDR1 is SGHRS and CDR2 is YFSETQ. The CDR3 spans 14 residues. The CDR3 spells CASSLQGGVEKLFF. CDR3 DNA: TGCGCCAGCAGCCTACAGGGGGGAGTTGAAAAACTGTTTTTT.

The chain combines TRBV27 with TRBJ2-1; D is ambiguous. The germline gives CDR1 MNHEY, CDR2 SMNVEV (reference sequence). This CDR3 is built from 15 residues. V shed 2 bases and J shed 4 bases, with 12 bases lying between them. The CDR3 DNA reads TGTGCCAGCAGTTTAGTGGGTAGCAGATACAATGAGCAGTTCTTC. Translation: CASSLVGSRYNEQFF.

The V gene is TRBV15, the J gene TRBJ1-4, with no clear D. The CDR3 runs to 15 residues. The germline V and J ends were trimmed by 0 bases and 0 bases, with 5 bases remaining between them. The V gene's germline CDR1 is LNHNV and CDR2 YYDKDF (reference sequence). Here the CDR3 reads CATSRDRATNEKLFF. The CDR3 nucleotides are TGTGCCACCAGCAGAGATCGGGCAACTAATGAAAAACTGTTTTTT.

This chain connects TRBV18 to TRBJ1-1; D call uncertain. Germline V gene sequence: CDR1 KGHSH, CDR2 LQKENI. This CDR3 has 14 residues. V was clipped by 2 bases and J by 1 base, with 8 bases between them. CDR3 loop: CASSPSIGNTEAFF. CDR3 nucleotide sequence: TGTGCCAGCTCACCAAGCATTGGGAACACTGAAGCTTTCTTT.

The V call is TRBV5-1, the J call TRBJ1-1; 9 positions match TRBD1. This CDR3 contains 15 residues. Germline CDR1 is SGHRS and CDR2 is YFSETQ. V was clipped by 3 bases and J by 1 base; unmatched bases: 4. The CDR3 nucleotides are TGCGCCAGCAGCTATACAGGGGGCGCGAACACTGAAGCTTTCTTT. It codes for CASSYTGGANTEAFF.

The chain employs TRBV29-1 and TRBJ1-5, with D perhaps TRBD1 (6 bases). CDR1 SQVTM and CDR2 ANQGSEA come from the germline V gene. The CDR3 covers 14 residues. Trimming shortened V by 7 bases and J by 6 bases, and 19 bases separated the two germline ends. The CDR3 spells CSANIDVQGQPQHF. CDR3 nucleotides: TGCAGCGCTAACATTGACGTACAGGGTCAGCCCCAGCATTTT.

This sequence joins TRBV5-1 and TRBJ1-1; D not resolved. The CDR3 runs to 16 residues. The V gene's germline CDR1 is SGHRS and CDR2 YFSETQ. The ends were cut back, 0 bases at V and 1 base at J, with 13 bases in the middle. The CDR3 nucleotides read TGCGCCAGCAGCTTGGATGGCAGGCCCTCGAACACTGAAGCTTTCTTT. It encodes CASSLDGRPSNTEAFF.

This sequence joins TRBV27 and TRBJ2-7; D perhaps matches TRBD1 (6 bases). Trimming removed 2 bases from V and 4 bases from J, with 9 bases in between. CDR1 and CDR2 from the germline V gene are MNHEY and SMNVEV (reference sequence). CDR3 size: 13 residues. DNA for the CDR3: TGTGCCAGCAGTTTAAAAGGGGGATACGAGCAGTACTTC. This sequence encodes CASSLKGGYEQYF.

The chain joins TRBV28 to TRBJ1-2, with 9 nucleotides matching TRBD1. Trimming removed 6 bases from V and 8 bases from J; junction bases left unmatched: 10. The CDR3 has 14 amino acids. Germline lookup yields CDR1 MDHEN and CDR2 SYDVKM. This CDR3 reads CASRDTGGIGGYTF. The CDR3, as DNA: TGTGCCAGCAGAGACACAGGGGGCATCGGGGGCTACACCTTC.

This sequence joins TRBV7-2 and TRBJ2-2; 7 bases match TRBD2. CDR3 length: 17 amino acids. V was clipped by 2 bases and J by 5 bases; unmatched bases: 11. Germline CDR1 is SGHTA and CDR2 is FQGNSA. CDR3 nucleotide sequence: TGTGCCAGCAGCTTAAAACGTCGGACTAGAGATACCGGGGAGCTGTTTTTT. Translated, it gives CASSLKRRTRDTGELFF.

The J gene is TRBJ1-5, the V gene TRBV29-1; D unclear. The germline V gene encodes CDR1 SQVTM and CDR2 ANQGSEA. The CDR3 sequence is 13 residues long. V lost 3 bases and J 0 bases, leaving 6 bases between the germline ends. The CDR3 DNA follows: TGCAGCGTTGAGGAGAATAGCAATCAGCCCCAGCATTTT. Its protein is CSVEENSNQPQHF.

The chain recombines TRBV7-8 with TRBJ1-1; possible D gene TRBD1, 6 bases. CDR3 size: 17 residues. Germline CDR1 SGHVS, CDR2 FQNEAQ. The V end lost 2 bases, the J end lost 1 base, and 17 bases lay between the germline ends. The CDR3 sequence is CASSLLDRLVGNTEAFF. The CDR3, as DNA: TGTGCCAGCAGCTTACTAGACAGGCTAGTCGGGAACACTGAAGCTTTCTTT.

This chain connects TRBV5-1 to TRBJ1-1; 10 bases match TRBD1. The CDR3 contains 15 residues. Looked up from germline, CDR1 is SGHRS and CDR2 is YFSETQ. V gave up 4 bases and J gave up 8 bases; unmatched junction bases: 11. DNA for the CDR3: TGCGCCAGCAGCGCTAATCGCCCGGGACAGGGGGAAGCTTTCTTT. Protein: CASSANRPGQGEAFF. Drawing the rest from reference TRBV5-1 and TRBJ1-1, the complete variable domain is KAGVTQTPRYLIKTRGQQVTLSCSPISGHRSVSWYQQTPGQGLQFLFEYFSETQRNKGNFPGRFSGRQFSNSRSEMNVSTLELGDSALYLCASSANRPGQGEAFFGQGTRLTVV.

The V and J genes are TRBV4-3 and TRBJ1-1; unclear D gene. Germline lookup yields CDR1 LGHNA and CDR2 YSLEER. The CDR3 has 15 amino acids. Trimming removed 0 bases from V and 2 bases from J, with 10 bases in between. The CDR3: CASSQDPQINTEAFF. The CDR3 coding sequence is TGCGCCAGCAGCCAAGATCCCCAGATAAACACTGAAGCTTTCTTT.

The rearrangement links TRBV5-8 to TRBJ1-5; possible D gene TRBD1, 5 bases. CDR3 length: 16 amino acids. CDR1 and CDR2 (germline): SGHTS, YDEGEE. V lost 2 bases and J 2 bases, leaving 14 bases between the germline ends. The CDR3 here is CASSFIGGRGNQPQHF. As DNA, the CDR3 is TGTGCCAGCAGCTTCATCGGGGGAAGAGGCAATCAGCCCCAGCATTTT. The variable domain in full, with the rest retrieved from reference TRBV5-8 and TRBJ1-5, is EAGVTQSPTHLIKTRGQQATLRCSPISGHTSVYWYQQALGLGLQFLLWYDEGEERNRGNFPPRFSGRQFPNYSSELNVNALELEDSALYLCASSFIGGRGNQPQHFGDGTRLSIL.

The rearrangement joins TRBV4-2 to TRBJ2-1, with a weak D call TRBD2 (6 bases). V lost 0 bases and J lost 4, with 10 bases in between. The CDR3 is made up of 15 amino acids. Per the germline V gene, CDR1 is LGHNA and CDR2 is YNFKEQ. The CDR3 DNA follows: TGTGCCAGCAGCCAAGAACTAGCCTTTTACAATGAGCAGTTCTTC. Encoded protein: CASSQELAFYNEQFF.

The chain employs TRBV28 and TRBJ2-7, with D possibly matching TRBD2 (6 bases). CDR1 and CDR2 from the germline V gene are MDHEN and SYDVKM. The CDR3 covers 13 residues. Between the trimmed V and J ends, which lost 5 bases and 9 bases, there was a span of 17 bases. CDR3 residues: CASSTGWRGGQYF. The CDR3 DNA is TGTGCCAGCAGTACCGGGTGGAGGGGCGGGCAGTACTTC.

J is TRBJ2-3 and V is TRBV5-6; D possibly corresponds to TRBD2 (6 bases). The CDR3 consists of 18 residues. Trimming left V 0 bases short and J 1 base short, with 18 bases between. Germline CDR1 reads SGHDT; CDR2 reads YYEEEE. CDR3 in DNA: TGTGCCAGCAGCTTGGCCAGGGCGGGGCCCTCCCGCACAGATACGCAGTATTTT. This gives the protein CASSLARAGPSRTDTQYF.

This chain links TRBV28 with TRBJ1-1; a weak D match, TRBD1 (6 bases). Trimming pared 6 bases from V and 7 bases from J, leaving 15 bases between. Germline loops: CDR1 MDHEN, CDR2 SYDVKM. The CDR3 is 13 residues long. CDR3: CASRRTQGREAFF. CDR3 DNA sequence: TGTGCCAGCAGAAGAACACAGGGCCGTGAAGCTTTCTTT.

The chain combines TRBV14 with TRBJ1-2; D ambiguous. The V and J ends lost 0 bases and 3 bases respectively, with 8 bases between them. CDR1 and CDR2 (germline): SGHDN, FVKESK. The CDR3 is 14 amino acids. The CDR3 DNA reads TGTGCCAGCAGCCAAGATGTTACGGACTATGGCTACACCTTC. It yields the protein CASSQDVTDYGYTF.

Of note for this clone: The junction departs from the called germline gene at one end, perhaps through a read error. The chain employs TRBV18 and TRBJ1-4; no firm D call. The CDR3 consists of 14 residues. Germline CDR1 and CDR2: KGHSH and LQKENI. The DNA of the CDR3 is TGTGCCAGCTCGCCACCCGGGGTAGGAGAAAAACTGTTTTTT. This encodes CASSPPGVGEKLFF.

This clone registers medium-sized by frequency. The chain joins TRBV5-8 to TRBJ1-5; 10 bases fit TRBD1. J lost 4 bases, V lost 4 bases, and 5 bases had no gene match. The CDR3 contains 15 residues. The germline gives CDR1 SGHTS, CDR2 YDEGEE. The CDR3 loop is CASSPWTGGNQPQHF. The CDR3, as DNA: TGTGCCAGCAGCCCCTGGACAGGGGGAAATCAGCCCCAGCATTTT.

The chain uses TRBV10-1 and TRBJ1-1; 8 positions agree with TRBD1. This CDR3 spans 13 amino acids. Germline-derived CDR1 and CDR2 are WNHNN and SYGVQD (reference sequence). Trimming at V came to 8 bases and at J to 4 bases, leaving 6 bases not matched to a gene. CDR3 nucleotide sequence: TGCGCCAGCCGCAGGGGGCTGGGCACTGAAGCTTTCTTT. Protein: CASRRGLGTEAFF.